Each of the 7 T cell receptor beta chains below was sequenced from the same sample in a study of tumor-infiltrating lymphocytes in primary liver carcinoma. Extraction also yielded germline DNA, while blood RNA was obtained from unsorted whole blood. A primer in the constant region served to generate TCR beta cDNA from roughly 550 ng of total RNA. Three nested multiplex PCR rounds, a slightly modified ARM-PCR, produced the libraries for TCR beta. Use of TRBV1-TRBV30 forward primers with a C-beta reverse primer characterized the first two PCR rounds, which lasted about 9 cycles each. TCRdb reanalysed the multiplex PCR reads using MiXCR and keeps one entry per CDR3 protein. The data show about 330,000 distinct CDR3 sequences, less than 65% seen once. Material: peripheral blood. These receptors all stem from a man aged 35-49 years with primary liver carcinoma and hepatitis B virus infection.

With regard to this clonotype: One end of the junction is discordant with germline, which a read error may explain. V gene TRBV13 combines with J gene TRBJ2-2; 7 bases are shared with TRBD1. Germline lookup yields CDR1 PRHDT and CDR2 FYEKMQ (reference sequence). CDR3 size: 18 residues. CDR3 residues: CASSLGRPQTGKTGELFF. Written as DNA, the CDR3 is TGTGCCAGCAGTTTAGGTAGGCCCCAGACAGGGAAGACCGGGGAGCTGTTTTTC.

This chain uses TRBV7-2 with TRBJ2-7; TRBD2 matches at 10 bases. V shed 0 bases and J 2 bases; nucleotides not matched to a gene: 1. The germline gives CDR1 SGHTA, CDR2 FQGNSA. The CDR3 consists of 15 residues. The CDR3 protein is CASSLALAGAYEQYF. The DNA of the CDR3 is TGTGCCAGCAGCTTAGCTCTAGCGGGGGCCTACGAGCAGTACTTC.

Of note for this clonotype: Relative to the germline gene, one junction end is altered; a read error may explain this. The chain recombines TRBV10-3 with TRBJ2-5, with D perhaps TRBD1 (5 bases). Germline V lookup: CDR1 ENHRY, CDR2 SYGVKD. CDR3 length: 14 residues. CDR3 region: CAIGRAEGQETQHF. Here the CDR3 DNA reads TGTGCCATCGGTAGGGCAGAAGGACAAGAGACCCAGCACTTC.

The sample holds many counts of this clonotype. This chain links TRBV10-3 with TRBJ2-7, with TRBD1 matching 9 bases. The CDR3 loop spans 15 amino acids. Losses at the gene ends were 5 bases for V and 2 bases for J; bases not matched to a gene: 7. The germline V gene has CDR1 ENHRY and CDR2 SYGVKD. The CDR3 region is CAISPTGGLAYEQYF. In DNA form, the CDR3 reads TGTGCCATCAGTCCTACAGGGGGCTTGGCCTACGAGCAGTACTTC.

Concerning this clonotype: At one end, the junction sequence differs from germline, possibly due to a read error. The chain recombines TRBV11-2 with TRBJ2-1; TRBD2 matches 7 bases. This CDR3 contains 16 residues. CDR1 is SGHAT, CDR2 FQNNGV, per germline. The CDR3: CASGLVMGGGSNEQFF. The CDR3, as DNA: TGTGCCAGCGGCTTAGTTATGGGGGGAGGGAGCAATGAGCAGTTCTTC.

This clonotype was counted ten times or more. The chain's CDR3 is CAISEPDYGYTF. The DNA of the CDR3 is TGTGCCATCAGTGAGCCAGACTATGGCTACACCTTC. The chain employs TRBV10-3 and TRBJ1-2; D unresolved. Trimming took off 2 bases at V and 3 bases at J, with 4 bases between the two ends. From germline, CDR1 is ENHRY and CDR2 SYGVKD. The CDR3 consists of 12 residues.

This sequence joins TRBV11-2 and TRBJ1-1, with D perhaps TRBD1 (6 bases). This CDR3 is built from 17 residues. Looked up from germline, CDR1 is SGHAT and CDR2 is FQNNGV. The V end was cut by 8 bases, the J end by 2 bases, with 24 bases between. CDR3 amino acids: CASPGFGRTDRNTEAFF. For the CDR3, the DNA is TGTGCCAGCCCCGGATTTGGGAGGACAGATAGAAACACTGAAGCTTTCTTT.